A selection of T cell receptor beta chains follows, all from one sample in a study of shared clonotypes between healthy human individuals. The table came from immunoSEQ multiplex PCR; TCRdb's copy has only in-frame clones and leaves some out. The profile shows hundreds of thousands of clones, about 96% of them singletons. Source material: naive CD8+ T cells sorted from blood. These receptors came from a woman aged 25 to 39 in good health. Each CDR3 is given with its conserved first and last residue. The D gene is left open where the match is weak. Only part of the rows carry a size: once, few, many, or a class if the clone is expanded.

J	D	V	size	CDR3	DNA
TRBJ2-7	TRBD2	TRBV27	.	CASSLNGRALYEQYF	TGTGCCAGCAGTTTAAACGGGAGGGCCCTATACGAGCAGTACTTC
TRBJ2-1	.	TRBV27	.	CASSFGQSYNEQFF	TGTGCCAGCAGTTTCGGACAGTCTTACAATGAGCAGTTCTTC
TRBJ2-2	TRBD1	TRBV6-4	.	CASSDGTGAGELFF	TGTGCCAGCAGTGACGGGACAGGTGCCGGGGAGCTGTTTTTT
TRBJ2-7	.	TRBV2	.	CASIQQASSYEQYF	TGTGCCAGCATTCAGCAGGCTAGCTCCTACGAGCAGTACTTC
TRBJ1-5	.	TRBV19	.	CASSSDRNNQPQHF	TGTGCCAGTAGTAGTGACAGGAACAATCAGCCCCAGCATTTT
TRBJ1-1	TRBD1	TRBV25-1	.	CASSDRGYMNTEAFF	TGTGCCAGCAGTGACAGGGGGTACATGAACACTGAAGCTTTCTTT
TRBJ2-7	.	TRBV29-1	.	CSALGSTYEQYF	TGCAGCGCCCTCGGCAGCACCTACGAGCAGTACTTC
TRBJ2-3	.	TRBV28	once	CASSPTETSTDTQYF	TGTGCCAGCAGTCCTACAGAGACTAGCACAGATACGCAGTATTTT
TRBJ2-2	.	TRBV30	.	CAWSVLVSGELFF	TGTGCCTGGAGTGTACTGGTGTCCGGGGAGCTGTTTTTT
TRBJ2-2	TRBD2	TRBV4-2	.	CASSHPWREATTGELFF	TGTGCCAGCAGCCACCCCTGGCGGGAGGCAACCACCGGGGAGCTGTTTTTT
TRBJ2-7	.	TRBV5-1	.	CASSLEVDYEQYF	TGCGCCAGCAGCTTGGAGGTAGATTACGAGCAGTACTTC
TRBJ2-3	.	TRBV15	.	CATSRDRTTGDTQYF	TGTGCCACCAGCAGAGATCGCACCACAGGGGATACGCAGTATTTT
TRBJ1-1	.	TRBV7-9	.	CASSLVPAENTEAFF	TGTGCCAGCAGCTTAGTCCCAGCGGAGAACACTGAAGCTTTCTTT
TRBJ2-7	.	TRBV27	.	CASSLGDEQYF	TGTGCCAGCAGTTTGGGGGACGAGCAGTACTTC
TRBJ2-7	TRBD2	TRBV10-3	.	CASPPTSGQSYEQYF	TGTGCCAGCCCCCCGACTAGCGGACAATCCTACGAGCAGTACTTC
TRBJ2-7	TRBD2	TRBV2	.	CASSEAGGLATYEQYF	TGTGCCAGCAGTGAAGCGGGAGGACTAGCGACCTACGAGCAGTACTTC
TRBJ1-1	.	TRBV28	few	CASSVSTEAFF	TGTGCCAGCAGCGTCTCCACTGAAGCTTTCTTT
TRBJ2-7	.	TRBV13	.	CASSSQGYEQYF	TGTGCCAGCAGCTCACAGGGCTACGAGCAGTACTTC
TRBJ2-2	.	TRBV9	.	CASRGRENTGELFF	TGTGCCAGCAGAGGGCGGGAGAACACCGGGGAGCTGTTTTTT
TRBJ2-4	.	TRBV23-1	.	CASSQSDGCGGAKFSIAKNIQYF	TGCGCCAGCAGTCAATCGGATGGATGTGGGGGCGCGAAGTTTTCCATAGCCAAAAACATTCAGTACTTC
TRBJ2-7	.	TRBV5-4	.	CASSLASEQYF	TGTGCCAGCAGCTTGGCAAGCGAGCAGTACTTC
TRBJ2-1	TRBD2	TRBV5-1	once	CASSGTSGRAYNEQFF	TGCGCCAGCTCCGGGACTAGCGGGAGGGCCTACAATGAGCAGTTCTTC
TRBJ1-5	.	TRBV28	.	CASSFIARVFGGGNQPQHF	TGTGCCAGCAGTTTTATCGCCAGGGTCTTCGGGGGGGGCAATCAGCCCCAGCATTTT
TRBJ1-2	.	TRBV9	.	CASNGHREAANYGYTF	TGTGCCAGCAATGGACACAGGGAGGCCGCTAACTATGGCTACACCTTC
TRBJ2-5	TRBD1	TRBV29-1	.	CSVGDRGRETQYF	TGCAGCGTGGGGGACAGGGGGCGAGAGACCCAGTACTTC
TRBJ1-1	.	TRBV28	.	CASRPYPGVMNTEAFF	TGTGCCAGCAGACCATACCCCGGGGTCATGAACACTGAAGCTTTCTTT
TRBJ2-1	.	TRBV4-1	.	CASSQFTGYNEQFF	TGCGCCAGCAGCCAATTCACGGGATACAATGAGCAGTTCTTC
TRBJ2-7	TRBD1	TRBV7-9	.	CASSLPDRGSYEQYF	TGTGCCAGCAGCTTACCGGACAGGGGATCCTACGAGCAGTACTTC
TRBJ2-1	TRBD1	TRBV13	once	CASSVDRGMTYEQFF	TGTGCCAGCAGCGTAGACAGGGGAATGACATATGAGCAGTTCTTC
TRBJ2-7	.	TRBV15	.	CATSPGHNSYEQYF	TGTGCCACCAGTCCGGGACATAACTCCTACGAGCAGTACTTC
TRBJ1-2	.	TRBV18	.	CASSPVRDPRGYGYTF	TGTGCCAGCTCACCTGTACGAGACCCCAGGGGCTATGGCTACACCTTC
TRBJ2-3	.	TRBV28	.	CASSGWNTDTQYF	TGTGCCAGCAGCGGCTGGAACACAGATACGCAGTATTTT
TRBJ2-5	.	TRBV28	.	CASSSDRLYQETQYF	TGTGCCAGCAGCTCGGACAGACTGTACCAAGAGACCCAGTACTTC
TRBJ2-1	TRBD2	TRBV9	.	CASSGWTSGSRDEQFF	TGTGCCAGCAGCGGGTGGACTAGCGGGAGTAGGGATGAGCAGTTCTTC
TRBJ1-3	TRBD1	TRBV25-1	.	CASSQTGQGDGNTIYF	TGTGCCAGCAGTCAGACGGGACAGGGCGATGGAAACACCATATATTTT
TRBJ2-1	.	TRBV29-1	.	CSGRTATYNEQFF	TGCAGCGGAAGGACAGCTACCTACAATGAGCAGTTCTTC
TRBJ2-1	TRBD2	TRBV29-1	.	CSYYRLALAYNEQFF	TGCAGCTATTACCGACTAGCGTTGGCCTACAATGAGCAGTTCTTC
TRBJ1-2	.	TRBV16	.	CASSQLVSINYGYTF	TGTGCCAGCAGCCAATTGGTCAGCATCAACTATGGCTACACCTTC
TRBJ2-2	.	TRBV4-2	.	CASSPRAGSNTGELFF	TGTGCCAGCAGCCCCAGGGCGGGATCGAACACCGGGGAGCTGTTTTTT
TRBJ1-2	.	TRBV27	.	CASSLGGGRFTF	TGTGCCAGCAGTTTAGGGGGGGGGCGCTTTACCTTC
TRBJ1-4	.	TRBV15	.	CATSRDRELPEKLFF	TGTGCCACCAGCAGAGACAGGGAACTGCCTGAAAAACTGTTTTTT
TRBJ1-4	.	TRBV27	.	CASSFWPGGVELFF	TGTGCCAGCAGTTTTTGGCCGGGCGGGGTGGAACTGTTTTTT
TRBJ1-1	TRBD1	TRBV30	few	CAWSVIRGTEAFF	TGTGCCTGGAGTGTCATCAGGGGGACTGAAGCTTTCTTT
TRBJ1-5	TRBD1	TRBV15	.	CATSRDRRTGGDLGQPQHF	TGTGCCACCAGCAGAGATAGGAGGACAGGGGGCGACCTGGGGCAGCCCCAGCATTTT
TRBJ1-1	.	TRBV27	.	CASSWAANTEAFF	TGTGCCAGCAGTTGGGCAGCCAACACTGAAGCTTTCTTT
TRBJ2-7	.	TRBV29-1	.	CSVEISPNEQYF	TGCAGCGTTGAAATATCCCCTAATGAGCAGTACTTC
TRBJ2-7	.	TRBV2	once	CASSDTESYEQYF	TGTGCCAGCAGTGATACTGAATCGTACGAGCAGTACTTC
TRBJ2-7	.	TRBV11-2	.	CASSLGLAYEQYF	TGTGCCAGCAGCTTAGGATTAGCCTACGAGCAGTACTTC
TRBJ2-5	TRBD2	TRBV27	.	CASRPGVAGGNRETQYF	TGTGCCAGCAGACCGGGGGTAGCGGGAGGGAACCGAGAGACCCAGTACTTC
TRBJ2-7	.	TRBV7-9	.	CASSFGGGGLEQYF	TGTGCCAGCAGCTTTGGGGGAGGAGGGCTCGAGCAGTACTTC
TRBJ2-5	.	TRBV29-1	.	CSVGWYRQETQYF	TGCAGCGTAGGTTGGTATCGGCAAGAGACCCAGTACTTC
TRBJ2-5	.	TRBV29-1	.	CSVRERGAETQYF	TGCAGCGTCCGAGAGAGGGGGGCAGAGACCCAGTACTTC
TRBJ2-1	.	TRBV4-2	.	CASSQPPGWGNLNNEQFF	TGTGCCAGCAGCCAACCCCCGGGGTGGGGGAATCTGAACAATGAGCAGTTCTTC
TRBJ2-3	.	TRBV6-5	.	CASSYRAEPGTDTQYF	TGTGCCAGCAGTTACCGCGCGGAGCCGGGCACAGATACGCAGTATTTT
TRBJ1-4	TRBD1	TRBV27	.	CASSSGQGGEKLFF	TGTGCCAGCAGTTCGGGACAGGGGGGGGAAAAACTGTTTTTT
TRBJ2-7	.	TRBV27	.	CASSKGRTYEQYF	TGTGCCAGCAGCAAGGGCAGGACCTACGAGCAGTACTTC
TRBJ2-7	.	TRBV13	.	CASSLRQDVQYF	TGTGCCAGCAGCCTTAGACAGGATGTGCAGTACTTC
TRBJ2-1	TRBD2	TRBV2	.	CASSEKGGRAGRNEQFF	TGTGCCAGCAGTGAGAAAGGAGGGAGGGCCGGGAGGAATGAGCAGTTCTTC
TRBJ2-2	.	TRBV27	.	CAIGEGPGELFF	TGTGCCATCGGCGAAGGGCCCGGGGAGCTGTTTTTT
TRBJ2-1	TRBD2	TRBV19	.	CASRAGGVYNEQFF	TGTGCCAGTAGAGCGGGAGGGGTCTACAATGAGCAGTTCTTC